The sequence of this TCR beta chain was determined in a study of Ad26.COV2.S vaccination and SARS-CoV-2 variants. Treatment defined: 15 to 20 received Ad26.COV2.S at low or high dose, single or two shots; about 5 received placebo; per-sample allocation not given. Samples came from day 63 after the first vaccine or placebo injection. An adult of 18-55 years in Boston served as donor. TCRdb keeps only in-frame clones here, not all; method: immunoSEQ multiplex PCR. The sample shows about 460,000 clones, about nine tenths of them seen only once. The CDR3 sequence is 15 residues long. Per germline, CDR1 SGHVS and CDR2 FNYEAQ. Unmatched junction bases numbered 10, after V lost 5 bases and J lost 7 bases.

This material consisted of peripheral blood, taken in a trial of Ad26.COV2.S vaccine versus placebo. The clonotype comes from a person aged 18-60 years who received the Ad26.COV2.S COVID-19 vaccine or a placebo. The chain has TRBV7-6 and TRBJ2-1; TRBD2 aligns across 8 bases. The CDR3 region has the DNA TGTGCCAGCAGCGTTAGCGGGATGATTGGAAATGAGCAGTTCTTC. This gives the protein CASSVSGMIGNEQFF.